These 24 T cell receptor beta chains originate from one sample sequenced in a study of blood T cells in healthy people across ages. The second PCR ran roughly 7 to 12 cycles with a sample-barcoded 5' primer and J-beta primers. Using its own MiXCR run on the 5' RACE reads, TCRdb lists one record per CDR3 protein. The sample has around 1,700,000 distinct CDR3 sequences, 25% to 30% seen once. The sequenced material came from blood. These receptor sequences come from a woman under 40 in good health.

This clonotype was found many times. The chain couples TRBV29-1 to TRBJ2-7; D is unresolved. Per the germline V gene, CDR1 is SQVTM and CDR2 is ANQGSEA. This CDR3 has 15 amino acids. Trimming stripped 2 bases from V and 3 bases from J, with 17 bases between. In DNA form, the CDR3 reads TGCAGCGTTGAATTAAGGACGGAGTCGGGCTACGAGCAGTACTTC. Translating gives CSVELRTESGYEQYF.

This clonotype has only a few counts. This sequence joins TRBV11-2 and TRBJ2-4; unclear D gene. This CDR3 spans 13 amino acids. V was clipped by 7 bases and J by 4 bases, with 11 bases between them. CDR1 is SGHAT, CDR2 FQNNGV, per germline. The CDR3 is CASTPPWKNIQYF. CDR3 coding DNA: TGTGCCAGCACCCCACCTTGGAAAAACATTCAGTACTTC.

The chain is built from TRBV6-4 and TRBJ1-2, with a weak D call TRBD1 (5 bases). This CDR3 spans 14 amino acids. CDR1 is MRHNA and CDR2 is SNTAGT in the germline V gene. Trimming pared 0 bases from V and 6 bases from J, leaving 11 bases between. DNA for the CDR3: TGTGCCAGCAGTGACTCGGTAGAGGGACATGGCTACACCTTC. Its protein product is CASSDSVEGHGYTF.

This chain joins TRBV6-2 or TRBV6-3 and TRBJ2-7, with 9 positions matching TRBD2. CDR3 length: 14 residues. CDR1 and CDR2 from the germline V gene are MNHEY and SVGEGT. V dropped 6 bases and J dropped 4; count of bases not matched to a gene: 7. Written as DNA, the CDR3 is TGTGCCAGCAGAAGCCCTAGCGGGACATACGAGCAGTACTTC. This gives the protein CASRSPSGTYEQYF.

CDR3 sequence: CASRWDSARETQYF. As DNA, the CDR3 is TGTGCCAGCAGATGGGACAGCGCACGGGAGACCCAGTACTTC. This chain uses TRBV6-6 with TRBJ2-5; TRBD1 matches 7 bases. Trimming cost V 6 bases and J 5 bases; bases outside gene matches: 9. The CDR3 consists of 14 residues. Germline V CDR1 and CDR2: MNHNY, SVGAGI (reference sequence).

For this clonotype: One junction end does not reproduce the germline sequence, and a read error may be involved. The V gene is TRBV2, the J gene TRBJ2-5; 7 bases fit TRBD2. The CDR3 is 13 amino acids. The germline V gene encodes CDR1 SNHLY and CDR2 FYNNEI. CDR3 region: CASSGTREETQYF. CDR3 coding DNA: TGTGCCAGCAGTGGGACTAGAGAAGAGACTCAGTACTTC.

J is TRBJ1-5 and V is TRBV19; the D is unclear. This CDR3 comprises 13 residues. The V end was cut by 3 bases, the J end by 4 bases, with 7 bases between. From germline, CDR1 is LNHDA and CDR2 SQIVND (reference sequence). CDR3 amino acids: CASSMSGNQPQHF. DNA of the CDR3: TGTGCCAGTAGTATGAGCGGGAATCAGCCCCAGCATTTT.

Turning to this clonotype: Relative to the germline gene, one junction end is altered; a read error may explain this. The J gene is TRBJ1-5, the V gene TRBV24-1; tentatively, D is TRBD1 (5 bases). The CDR3 has 14 residues. The germline CDR1 and CDR2 sequences are KGHDR and SFDVKD. CDR3 nucleotides: TGCGCCACCAGTGCCGGGGCTAGCAATCGGCCCCAGCATTTT. Residues: CATSAGASNRPQHF.

This clonotype was seen at least ten times. The chain has TRBV12-3 or TRBV12-4 and TRBJ2-7; 7 nucleotides align to TRBD2. The CDR3 spans 14 residues. The junction had 7 bases not matched to a gene; V was cut back by 6 bases and J by 2 bases. The CDR3 reads CASRRTGGTYEQYF. The CDR3 DNA is TGTGCCAGCAGGCGCACGGGGGGTACCTACGAGCAGTACTTC.

This clonotype was counted between two and nine times. This chain connects TRBV27 to TRBJ2-7, with D perhaps matching TRBD1 (5 bases). Germline V gene data show CDR1 as MNHEY and CDR2 as SMNVEV (reference sequence). V was shortened by 6 bases and J by 0 bases, with 12 bases between the two germline ends. This CDR3 is built from 14 residues. CDR3 sequence (DNA): TGTGCCAGCAGCTGGGGCTCCACCTCCTACGAGCAGTACTTC. Residues: CASSWGSTSYEQYF.

V is TRBV10-1 and J is TRBJ2-7; the D gene is possibly TRBD1 (5 bases). The J call may be in error: the DNA end matches TRBJ2-4 better. The germline gives CDR1 WNHNN, CDR2 SYGVQD (reference sequence). CDR3 length: 14 amino acids. Here the CDR3 DNA reads TGCGCCAGCAGTGAGTCCAAGGGGATGGACATTCAGTACTTC. It is translated as CASSESKGMDIQYF.

On this clonotype itself: Germline is not matched at one junction end, which may reflect a read error. The gene calls are TRBV20-1 and TRBJ2-7; 8 bases are a match to TRBD1. The germline CDR1 and CDR2 sequences are DFQATT and SNEGSKA (reference sequence). This CDR3 is built from 15 residues. The CDR3 coding sequence is TGCAGTGCTAGGATGGGACAGGAAGGTACCTACGGGCAGTACTTC. It translates to CSARMGQEGTYGQYF.

The chain couples TRBV7-9 to TRBJ1-5; D gene unclear. V was cut by 8 bases and J by 5 bases, with 16 bases left in between. CDR3 length: 14 residues. Germline values: CDR1 SEHNR, CDR2 FQNEAQ (reference sequence). CDR3 sequence reads: CASSLEGSYQPQHF. The CDR3 DNA sequence: TGTGCCAGCTCACTTGAGGGATCTTATCAGCCCCAGCATTTT.

This rearrangement joins TRBV9 to TRBJ1-2; D is possibly TRBD1 (6 bases). The CDR3 loop spans 16 amino acids. The V end lost 3 bases, the J end lost 2 bases, and 17 bases lay between the germline ends. The germline gives CDR1 SGDLS, CDR2 YYNGEE. CDR3 bases: TGTGCCAGCAGCGACCCCCCGGGGGCACCCAACTATGGCTACACCTTC. Its translation: CASSDPPGAPNYGYTF.

The count of this clonotype is one. With a much larger clone just one base away, this may be a read error. The chain carries TRBV5-1 and TRBJ1-2; D remains ambiguous. V was pared by 2 bases and J by 7 bases, with 9 bases between. This CDR3 is built from 12 residues. Germline CDR1 reads SGHRS; CDR2 reads YFSETQ. CDR3 bases: TGCGCCAGCAGCTTCGACTGGGGTGGCTACACCTTC. This sequence encodes CASSFDWGGYTF. The full variable domain, with the rest looked up from reference TRBV5-1 and TRBJ1-2, is KAGVTQTPRYLIKTRGQQVTLSCSPISGHRSVSWYQQTPGQGLQFLFEYFSETQRNKGNFPGRFSGRQFSNSRSEMNVSTLELGDSALYLCASSFDWGGYTFGSGTRLTVV.

A few counts support this clonotype. The chain couples TRBV20-1 to TRBJ2-4; D gene ambiguous. The CDR3 runs 18 residues. Germline V lookup: CDR1 DFQATT, CDR2 SNEGSKA (reference sequence). V dropped 3 bases and J dropped 0 bases, with 21 bases sitting between them. CDR3 in DNA: TGCAGTGCTAGTCAGGACCCCATGAGGACCTTAGCCAAAAACATTCAGTACTTC. This encodes CSASQDPMRTLAKNIQYF.

The chain is built from TRBV12-3 or TRBV12-4 and TRBJ1-5, with D hard to call. The ends were cut back, 3 bases at V and 8 bases at J, with 8 bases in the middle. The CDR3 covers 12 residues. The CDR3 loop is CASSFGVEPQHF. CDR3 DNA: TGTGCCAGCAGTTTTGGGGTGGAGCCCCAGCATTTT.

This clonotype was recorded only once. J is TRBJ2-1 and V is TRBV2, with D possibly matching TRBD1 (5 bases). Germline-derived CDR1 and CDR2 are SNHLY and FYNNEI. The V end lost 6 bases, the J end lost 6 bases, and 15 bases lay between the germline ends. The CDR3 runs to 14 residues. CDR3: CASRAQGLSNEQFF. The DNA of the CDR3 is TGTGCCAGCAGGGCGCAGGGCCTTAGCAATGAGCAGTTCTTC.

The gene calls are TRBV6-5 and TRBJ2-7; 7 bases agree with TRBD1. Germline V gene sequence: CDR1 MNHEY, CDR2 SVGAGI. The V and J ends lost 5 bases and 4 bases, in that order; junction bases with no gene match: 8. The CDR3 is made up of 14 amino acids. The CDR3 DNA sequence: TGTGCCAGCAGTCCCGGGACAGTGTTTTACGAGCAGTACTTC. Amino acid sequence: CASSPGTVFYEQYF.

This clonotype was counted at least ten times. CDR3 DNA sequence: TGTGCCATCAGTGCTACAGGGAACACTGAAGCTTTCTTT. Protein sequence: CAISATGNTEAFF. This rearrangement joins TRBV10-3 to TRBJ1-1, with D possibly TRBD1 on 5 matching bases. Germline V gene sequence: CDR1 ENHRY, CDR2 SYGVKD. CDR3 length: 13 amino acids. The V and J ends lost 4 bases and 1 base respectively, with 7 bases between them.

A word on this clonotype: A read error may produce the germline difference seen at one junction end. The rearrangement uses TRBV3-1 and TRBJ1-2; tentatively, D is TRBD1 (6 bases). The CDR3 length is 13 residues. From germline, CDR1 is LGHDT and CDR2 YNNKEL (reference sequence). The CDR3 DNA is TGTGTCAGCAGCCAAGGGGGGGACTATGGCTACACCTTC. This encodes CVSSQGGDYGYTF.

As DNA, the CDR3 is TGCGCCAGCAGCAAGGGACAGGGGGTGAACACTGAAGCTTTCTTT. Protein product: CASSKGQGVNTEAFF. The rearrangement joins TRBV4-1 to TRBJ1-1, with TRBD1 matching over 11 bases. CDR1 and CDR2 (germline): MGHRA, YSYEKL. V was clipped by 5 bases and J by 0 bases; unmatched bases: 2. CDR3 length: 15 residues.

This clonotype was picked up a small number of times. The CDR3: CASSTRLAGVLETQYF. CDR3 coding DNA: TGTGCCAGCAGCACGCGACTAGCGGGAGTTTTAGAGACCCAGTACTTC. This sequence joins TRBV12-3 or TRBV12-4 and TRBJ2-5; TRBD2 matches at 12 bases. The CDR3 covers 16 residues. With V trimmed by 6 bases and J by 4 bases, 9 bases remained unmatched.

This clonotype showed up many times. The CDR3 DNA follows: TGCAGCGTTGGGCAGACTAGTGGTGTCGCAGATACGCAGTATTTT. It encodes CSVGQTSGVADTQYF. This chain links TRBV29-1 with TRBJ2-3; TRBD2 is a possible D gene (6 bases). Trimming stripped 4 bases from V and 4 bases from J, with 18 bases between. This CDR3 comprises 15 residues. Germline V gene lookup returns CDR1 SQVTM and CDR2 ANQGSEA.